These 12 T cell receptor beta chains share one sample of origin, sequenced in a study of T cells in Graves' hyperthyroidism and ophthalmopathy. Amplified TCR beta CDR3 regions came from RNA transcripts. An initial round of RT-PCR targeting the TCR CDR3 relied on the HTBI primer set. TCRdb re-called the multiplex PCR reads through MiXCR, storing one row per CDR3 protein. This table has about 640,000 distinct CDR3 sequences, less than 45% appearing once. Sequencing was done on a sample of peripheral blood or thyroid tissue (not recorded which). These receptors were taken from an adult man with Graves' disease, either hyperthyroidism or ophthalmopathy (not recorded which).

The chain employs TRBV7-9 and TRBJ1-2, with D tentatively TRBD1 (6 bases). Germline V gene sequence: CDR1 SEHNR, CDR2 FQNEAQ (reference sequence). This CDR3 has 13 amino acids. Trimming cost V 5 bases and J 7 bases, with 14 bases left between them. The CDR3, as DNA: TGTGCCAGCAGCCAGGGGCCAGGGTTTGGCTACACCTTC. Translated, it gives CASSQGPGFGYTF.

This clonotype was seen a few times. This sequence joins TRBV20-1 and TRBJ2-7, with 7 bases that match TRBD1. CDR3 length: 13 residues. The V gene end was trimmed by 6 bases and the J gene end by 2 bases; junction bases not matched to a gene: 7. Germline CDR1 is DFQATT and CDR2 is SNEGSKA (reference sequence). For the CDR3, the DNA is TGCAGTGCAGCCGGACAGGCCACCTACGAGCAGTACTTC. Translating it yields CSAAGQATYEQYF.

This chain uses TRBV29-1 with TRBJ1-3, with unresolved D. Germline V gene sequence: CDR1 SQVTM, CDR2 ANQGSEA. This CDR3 region has 9 residues. The germline V and J ends were trimmed by 8 bases and 1 base, with 0 bases remaining between them. This chain's CDR3 is CSSGNTIYF. CDR3 DNA: TGCAGCTCTGGAAACACCATATATTTT. Full variable domain (missing parts from reference TRBV29-1 and TRBJ1-3): SAVISQKPSRDICQRGTSLTIQCQVDSQVTMMFWYRQQPGQSLTLIATANQGSEATYESGFVIDKFPISRPNLTFSTLTVSNMSPEDSSIYLCSSGNTIYFGEGSWLTVV.

The chain uses TRBV15 and TRBJ1-5; D ambiguous. V lost 3 bases and J 3 bases, leaving 12 bases between the germline ends. The germline gives CDR1 LNHNV, CDR2 YYDKDF (reference sequence). The CDR3 runs 15 residues. The CDR3: CATSSLTGNNQPQHF. The CDR3 DNA reads as TGTGCCACCAGCAGCTTGACTGGCAACAATCAGCCCCAGCATTTT.

The V call is TRBV2, the J call TRBJ1-1; TRBD1 is a possible D gene (5 bases). V lost 6 bases and J 8 bases, leaving 13 bases between the germline ends. The CDR3 covers 12 residues. The germline CDR1 and CDR2 sequences are SNHLY and FYNNEI. CDR3 in amino acids: CASSQDWGEAFF. The CDR3 DNA reads TGTGCCAGCAGCCAAGATTGGGGCGAAGCTTTCTTT.

This clonotype was observed a few times. V gene TRBV27 combines with J gene TRBJ1-1; unclear D gene. V lost 5 bases, J lost 0 bases, and 7 bases lay in between. The CDR3 contains 13 residues. Per the germline V gene, CDR1 is MNHEY and CDR2 is SMNVEV (reference sequence). Here the CDR3 DNA reads TGTGCCAGCAGTAAACTACTGAACACTGAAGCTTTCTTT. It translates to CASSKLLNTEAFF.

This clonotype was observed many times. This sequence joins TRBV2 and TRBJ1-4; 8 bases agree with TRBD1. The J segment lost 2 bases and the V segment lost 5 bases, leaving 4 bases of the junction unmatched. Looked up from germline, CDR1 is SNHLY and CDR2 is FYNNEI. The CDR3 is 15 residues long. Here the CDR3 DNA reads TGTGCCAGCAGTCGGGACAGGTACACTAATGAAAAACTGTTTTTT. Its protein product is CASSRDRYTNEKLFF.

The chain is built from TRBV24-1 and TRBJ1-5; 7 bases are a match to TRBD1. The CDR3 loop spans 14 amino acids. Losses at the gene ends were 3 bases for V and 9 bases for J; bases not matched to a gene: 7. Germline assignment: CDR1 KGHDR and CDR2 SFDVKD. The CDR3 bases are TGTGCCACCAGTGATCCGACAGGGCCTACGCCCCAGCATTTT. Protein sequence: CATSDPTGPTPQHF.

The CDR3, as DNA: TGTGCCAGCAGTGCTAGAAAGGGGGACGGCTACACCTTC. It encodes CASSARKGDGYTF. The V and J genes are TRBV25-1 and TRBJ1-2; a weak D match, TRBD1 (6 bases). This CDR3 is 13 amino acids long. From germline, CDR1 is MGHDK and CDR2 SYGVNS. V was shortened by 4 bases and J by 8 bases, with 14 bases between the two germline ends.

This clonotype was counted many times. V is TRBV20-1 and J is TRBJ2-7, with TRBD1 matching 7 bases. This CDR3 spans 14 amino acids. Per germline, CDR1 DFQATT and CDR2 SNEGSKA (reference sequence). The trim removed 0 bases at V and 3 bases at J, leaving 5 bases unmatched. In nucleotides, the CDR3 is TGCAGTGCTAGAGATGATAACAGGGGCTACGAGCAGTACTTC. Translating it yields CSARDDNRGYEQYF.

This clonotype was counted only a few times. The rearrangement links TRBV9 to TRBJ2-5, with TRBD1 identical over 8 bases. The junction had 10 bases not matched to a gene; V was cut back by 4 bases and J by 5 bases. The CDR3 is 15 amino acids. The germline V gene has CDR1 SGDLS and CDR2 YYNGEE. CDR3 sequence: CASSQRTGWGETQYF. The CDR3 DNA follows: TGTGCCAGCAGCCAAAGGACAGGGTGGGGGGAGACCCAGTACTTC.

In its sample, this clonotype was seen a few times. The chain employs TRBV12-3 or TRBV12-4 and TRBJ2-7; D might be TRBD1 (5 bases). CDR3 length: 15 amino acids. V lost 1 base to trimming and J lost 1 base, with 11 bases between them. The DNA of the CDR3 is TGTGCCAGCAGTTTAGGATGGACACTATCCTACGAGCAGTACTTC. Encoded protein: CASSLGWTLSYEQYF.